This is a list of T cell receptor beta chains from one sample in a study of early T cells in non-severe SARS-CoV-2 infection. TCRdb re-derived calls from the 5' RACE reads in MiXCR, one entry per CDR3 protein. The table includes roughly 100,000 distinct CDR3 sequences, roughly 13% detected once. Sequenced material: whole blood. The source of these receptors is an adult who was a healthcare worker with PCR-confirmed SARS-CoV-2 infection or an uninfected control (not recorded which). The CDR3 runs from the conserved cysteine through the conserved F or W. The order of the fields is J gene, V gene, D gene, clone size, CDR3 DNA, CDR3 protein. D genes are given only for firm matches. Clone size appears in some rows only: once, few, many, or a class for an expanded clone.

>TRBJ2-1|TRBV11-2|.|.
TGTGCCAGCAGCCCAGGGAGAAATGAGCAGTTCTTC
CASSPGRNEQFF
>TRBJ2-7|TRBV20-1|.|many
TGCAGTGCTAGCCCAGACTACGAGCAGTACTTC
CSASPDYEQYF
>TRBJ2-5|TRBV2|.|many
TGTGCCAGCAGTAAACCGGACGGAAAAGAGACCCAGTACTTC
CASSKPDGKETQYF
>TRBJ1-1|TRBV5-1|.|many
TGCGCCAGCAGCCTACAGCTAATGAACACTGAAGCTTTCTTT
CASSLQLMNTEAFF
>TRBJ2-2|TRBV7-2|.|many
TGTGCCAGCAGCTTTACGGGGCATGTTTCTATCGGGGAGCTGTTTTTT
CASSFTGHVSIGELFF
>TRBJ2-2|TRBV11-2|.|few
TGTGCCAGCAGCTTAGTTCCGTGGGGCGAGAACACCGGGGAGCTGTTTTTT
CASSLVPWGENTGELFF
>TRBJ2-1|TRBV4-1|.|few
TGCGCCAGCAGCCATTTAAGGGGCCGGTACAATGAGCAGTTCTTC
CASSHLRGRYNEQFF
>TRBJ1-1|TRBV10-1|TRBD1|few
TGCGCCAGCAGGGCTCAGGGGGCGACTGAAGCTTTCTTT
CASRAQGATEAFF
>TRBJ2-3|TRBV6-6|TRBD2|.
TGTGCCAGCAGTTACCCCACGGGGGGGGTCACAGATACGCAGTATTTT
CASSYPTGGVTDTQYF
>TRBJ2-7|TRBV7-2|.|.
TGTGCCAGCAGCTCAGGGGTGGGGTACTACGAGCAGTACTTC
CASSSGVGYYEQYF
>TRBJ2-1|TRBV4-1|TRBD2|.
TGCGCCAGCAGCCAAGTTAGCGGGGGGAATGAGCAGTTCTTC
CASSQVSGGNEQFF
>TRBJ2-6|TRBV7-9|.|.
TGTGCCAGCAGCTTTAAAAGTCTCTCTGGGGCCAACGTCCTGACTTTC
CASSFKSLSGANVLTF
>TRBJ2-3|TRBV29-1|.|.
TGCAGCTCTCCAGGGGGGAGTGATCCAGATACGCAGTATTTT
CSSPGGSDPDTQYF
>TRBJ1-1|TRBV6-2/TRBV6-3|.|.
TGTGCCAGCAGTTACCCCTTGTTGGGAAGGGCTTTCTTT
CASSYPLLGRAFF
>TRBJ1-2|TRBV6-5|TRBD1|many
TGTGCCAGCAGTCCACAGGGGGTCGGTGGCTACACCTTC
CASSPQGVGGYTF
>TRBJ1-5|TRBV7-6|.|many
TGTGCCAGCAGCTCAGCATCGGGGGGTCAGCCCCAGCATTTT
CASSSASGGQPQHF
>TRBJ2-6|TRBV6-5|.|few
TGTGCCAGCAGCTCCGTCCGTGGTGGGACTGGTGGGGCCAACGTCCTGACTTTC
CASSSVRGGTGGANVLTF
>TRBJ2-1|TRBV20-1|.|many
TGCAGTGCTATTTACCCTAGTTGGCCTTACAATGAGCAGTTCTTC
CSAIYPSWPYNEQFF
>TRBJ2-1|TRBV19|TRBD1|few
TGTGCCAGTAGTATAGTGCGGACAGGAAACAATGAGCAGTTCTTC
CASSIVRTGNNEQFF
>TRBJ2-7|TRBV11-2|.|many
TGTGCCAGACCCCAGCAGTACTTC
CARPQQYF
>TRBJ1-3|TRBV7-9|TRBD1|many
TGTGCCAGCAGCCGAGGGACAGGGGCGCGGAGAGGAAACACCATATATTTT
CASSRGTGARRGNTIYF
>TRBJ1-2|TRBV7-9|TRBD1|many
TGTGCCAGCAGCCCCCGGACAGGGGTTAACTATGGCTACACCTTC
CASSPRTGVNYGYTF
>TRBJ1-2|TRBV20-1|.|many
TGCAGTGCTCGACAGGCGGCCTATGGCTACACCTTC
CSARQAAYGYTF
>TRBJ1-5|TRBV11-2|.|many
TGTGCCAGCAGCCCCGGGACAAAAAGCAATCAGCCCCAGCATTTT
CASSPGTKSNQPQHF
>TRBJ2-2|TRBV3-1|TRBD2|many
TGTGCCAGCAGCGAAGGGTCCGGGAGGTACACCGGGGAGCTGTTTTTT
CASSEGSGRYTGELFF
>TRBJ2-5|TRBV6-2/TRBV6-3|TRBD2|few
TGTGCCAGCAGTAAGCGGGGGTATCAAGAGACCCAGTACTTC
CASSKRGYQETQYF
>TRBJ2-1|TRBV5-4|TRBD2|many
TGTGCCAGCAGCTTGGAGCGGGGATTTGCTAGTGAGCAGTTCTTC
CASSLERGFASEQFF
>TRBJ2-5|TRBV7-2|.|.
TGTGCCAGCAGCTTAAATCGTGCTGGGGCAGAGACCCAGTACTTC
CASSLNRAGAETQYF
>TRBJ2-7|TRBV10-2|TRBD1|many
TGCGCCAGCAGTGAGGACAGGGTGTCGTACGAGCAGTACTTC
CASSEDRVSYEQYF
>TRBJ2-2|TRBV5-1|.|.
TGCGCCAGCAGCTTGGCCGGCCCAACCGGGGAGCTGTTTTTT
CASSLAGPTGELFF
>TRBJ2-3|TRBV4-3|TRBD2|.
TGCGCCAGCAGCCCCCCCCCCGGCGGGGGAGACACAGATACGCAGTATTTT
CASSPPPGGGDTDTQYF
>TRBJ2-7|TRBV3-1|.|few
TGTGCCAGCAGCCAAGGGCACAGTTTGGGTGAGCAGTACTTC
CASSQGHSLGEQYF
>TRBJ1-6|TRBV20-1|.|.
TGCAGTGCTAGCTCGGGGGGGGGCTCCTATAATTCACCCCTCCACTTT
CSASSGGGSYNSPLHF
>TRBJ1-2|TRBV20-1|TRBD1|few
TGCAGTGCCCCCGAGGGACAGGGGGCGTTCTATGGCTACACCTTC
CSAPEGQGAFYGYTF
>TRBJ2-7|TRBV5-6|TRBD2|.
TGTGCCAGCAGCTTGGGACTAGCGGGCCTCTCCTACGAGCAGTACTTC
CASSLGLAGLSYEQYF
>TRBJ2-7|TRBV11-2|.|many
TGTGCCAGCAGCCTACTAACCCGCTACGAGCAGTACTTC
CASSLLTRYEQYF
>TRBJ2-7|TRBV6-2/TRBV6-3|TRBD1|many
TGTGCCAGCAGACCAGGCGGGACAGGGGCCTACGAGCAGTACTTC
CASRPGGTGAYEQYF
>TRBJ2-3|TRBV29-1|TRBD1|.
TGCAGCTCAAAGACAGGGGATACGCAGTATTTT
CSSKTGDTQYF
>TRBJ2-3|TRBV18|TRBD2|.
TGTGCCAGCTCACCACCGGGACTACCAAATACGCAGTATTTT
CASSPPGLPNTQYF
>TRBJ2-7|TRBV19|.|few
TGTGCCAGTAGTCGTCCGGGAGCCTACGAGCAGTACTTC
CASSRPGAYEQYF
>TRBJ2-2|TRBV3-1|.|.
TGTGCCAGCAGCCAAGCCCGGAACACCGGGGAGCTGTTTTTT
CASSQARNTGELFF
>TRBJ2-5|TRBV7-8|TRBD2|.
TGTGCCAGCAGCTTACGGCGGGGGAACCAAGAGACCCAGTACTTC
CASSLRRGNQETQYF
>TRBJ1-3|TRBV18|.|.
TGTGCCAGCTCACCGACAGTGGGGGACTCTGGAAACACCATATATTTT
CASSPTVGDSGNTIYF